This T cell receptor (beta chain) appears in the sequencing data of a study of blood T cell repertoires in COVID-19. This table comes from immunoSEQ multiplex PCR, and its TCRdb copy is limited to in-frame clones, with some not included. The sample yields some 300,000 clones, around 90% seen once. Germline V gives CDR1 MDHEN, CDR2 SYDVKM. Trimming took 7 bases from V and 0 from J; bases not matched to a gene: 11. This CDR3 is built from 16 residues. The chain has TRBV28 and TRBJ1-1, with TRBD1 identical over 7 bases. The TCR sequence derives from a woman between 35 and 50 years old with COVID-19, enrolled during active disease. The sample consisted of peripheral blood. The CDR3 region is CASTPPTGLVNTEAFF. CDR3 sequence (DNA): TGTGCCAGCACCCCGCCGACAGGGTTAGTGAACACTGAAGCTTTCTTT.